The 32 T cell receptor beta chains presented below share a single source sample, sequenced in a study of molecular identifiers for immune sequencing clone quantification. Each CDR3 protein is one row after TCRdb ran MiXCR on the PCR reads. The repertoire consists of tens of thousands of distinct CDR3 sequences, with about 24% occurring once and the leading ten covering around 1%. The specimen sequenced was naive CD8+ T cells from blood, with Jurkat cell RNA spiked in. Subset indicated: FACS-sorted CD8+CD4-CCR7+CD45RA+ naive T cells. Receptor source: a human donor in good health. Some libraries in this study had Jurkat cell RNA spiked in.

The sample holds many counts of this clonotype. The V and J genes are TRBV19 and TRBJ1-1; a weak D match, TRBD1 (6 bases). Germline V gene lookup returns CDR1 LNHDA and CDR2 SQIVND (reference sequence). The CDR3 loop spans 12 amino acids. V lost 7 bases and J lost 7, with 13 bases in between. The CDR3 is CASKGGGREAFF. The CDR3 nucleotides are TGTGCCAGTAAAGGTGGGGGCCGTGAAGCTTTCTTT. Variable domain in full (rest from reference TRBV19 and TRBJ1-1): DGGITQSPKYLFRKEGQNVTLSCEQNLNHDAMYWYRQDPGQGLRLIYYSQIVNDFQKGDIAEGYSVSREKKESFPLTVTSAQKNPTAFYLCASKGGGREAFFGQGTRLTVV.

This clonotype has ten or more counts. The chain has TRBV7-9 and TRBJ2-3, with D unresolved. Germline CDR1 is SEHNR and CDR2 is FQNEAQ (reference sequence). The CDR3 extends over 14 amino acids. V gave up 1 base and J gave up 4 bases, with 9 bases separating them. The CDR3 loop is CASSLVSSADTQYF. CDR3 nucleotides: TGTGCCAGCAGCTTAGTGAGCAGTGCAGATACGCAGTATTTT.

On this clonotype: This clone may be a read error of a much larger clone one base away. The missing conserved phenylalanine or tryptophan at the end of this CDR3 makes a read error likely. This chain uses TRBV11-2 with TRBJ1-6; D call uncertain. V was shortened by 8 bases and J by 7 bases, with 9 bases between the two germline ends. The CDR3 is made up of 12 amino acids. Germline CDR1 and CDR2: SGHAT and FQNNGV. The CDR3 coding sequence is TGTGCCAGCCGCTATTCGAATTCACCCCTCCACCTT. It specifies CASRYSNSPLHL.

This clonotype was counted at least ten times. The CDR3 sequence is CASSLSGQTMNTEAFF. In DNA form, the CDR3 reads TGTGCCAGCAGTTTATCTGGACAGACCATGAACACTGAAGCTTTCTTT. The V and J genes are TRBV27 and TRBJ1-1; tentative D call: TRBD1 (6 bases). This CDR3 contains 16 residues. The germline CDR1 and CDR2 sequences are MNHEY and SMNVEV (reference sequence). The germline V and J ends were trimmed by 0 bases and 0 bases, with 11 bases remaining between them.

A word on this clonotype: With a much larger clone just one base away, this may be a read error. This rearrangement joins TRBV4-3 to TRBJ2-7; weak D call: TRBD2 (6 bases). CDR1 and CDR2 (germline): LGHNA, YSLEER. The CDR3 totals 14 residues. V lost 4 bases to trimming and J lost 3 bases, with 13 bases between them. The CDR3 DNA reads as TGCGCCAGCAGCCCGGGACTGTCCTACTACGAGCAGTACTTC. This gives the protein CASSPGLSYYEQYF.

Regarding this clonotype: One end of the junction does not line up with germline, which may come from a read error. The CDR3 DNA reads TGCAGCGATGCGGTGACACGCGCCGCAGATACCCAGTATTTT. Translated, it gives CSDAVTRAADTQYF. The V gene is TRBV29-1, the J gene TRBJ2-3; no clear D. Germline V gene data show CDR1 as SQVTM and CDR2 as ANQGSEA. This CDR3 region has 14 residues.

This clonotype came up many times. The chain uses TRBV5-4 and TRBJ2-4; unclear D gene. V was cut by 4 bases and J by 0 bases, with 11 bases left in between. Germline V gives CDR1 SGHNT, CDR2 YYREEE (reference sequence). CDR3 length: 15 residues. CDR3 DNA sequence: TGTGCCAGCAGCCCGACTCTAGGAGCCAAAAACATTCAGTACTTC. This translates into CASSPTLGAKNIQYF.

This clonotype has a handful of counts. Here the CDR3 DNA reads TGCGCCAGCAGCCAAGATCCACTAGCGGGGGGGCTTAATGAGCAGTTCTTC. Protein sequence: CASSQDPLAGGLNEQFF. The rearrangement uses TRBV4-3 and TRBJ2-1, with 13 bases matching TRBD2. CDR3 length equals 17 residues. With 0 bases clipped from V and 7 bases from J, the junction kept 6 bases outside the gene matches. CDR1 is LGHNA and CDR2 is YSLEER in the germline V gene.

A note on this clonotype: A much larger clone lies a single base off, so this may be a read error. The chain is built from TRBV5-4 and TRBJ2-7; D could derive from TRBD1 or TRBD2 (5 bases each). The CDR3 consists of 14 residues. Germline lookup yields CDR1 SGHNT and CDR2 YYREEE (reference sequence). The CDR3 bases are TGTGCCAGCAGCACAGGACTGGGGTCCTGCGAGCAGTACTTC. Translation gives CASSTGLGSCEQYF.

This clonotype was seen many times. DNA of the CDR3: TGTGCCTGGAGTCTCGGACAGGGGCCGCTCAATGAGCAGTTCTTC. Translation gives CAWSLGQGPLNEQFF. This chain uses TRBV30 with TRBJ2-1; TRBD1 aligns across 9 bases. J gave up 6 bases and V 2 bases, and 8 bases lay outside the gene matches. This CDR3 is built from 15 residues. Germline V gives CDR1 GTSNPN, CDR2 SVGIG (reference sequence).

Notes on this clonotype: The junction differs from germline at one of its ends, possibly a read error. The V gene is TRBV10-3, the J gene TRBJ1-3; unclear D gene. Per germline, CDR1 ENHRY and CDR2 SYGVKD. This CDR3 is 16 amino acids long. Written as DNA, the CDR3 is TGTGCCATCAGTGAGCCGGGCAGCCACTTTGGAAACACCATAAATTTT. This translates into CAISEPGSHFGNTINF.

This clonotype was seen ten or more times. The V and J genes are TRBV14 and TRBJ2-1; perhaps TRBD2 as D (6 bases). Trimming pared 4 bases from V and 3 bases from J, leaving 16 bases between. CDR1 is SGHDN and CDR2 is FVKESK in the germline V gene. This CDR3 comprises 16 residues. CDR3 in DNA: TGTGCCAGCAGCCCTCCCGGGGGAACTAACTACAATGAGCAGTTCTTC. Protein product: CASSPPGGTNYNEQFF.

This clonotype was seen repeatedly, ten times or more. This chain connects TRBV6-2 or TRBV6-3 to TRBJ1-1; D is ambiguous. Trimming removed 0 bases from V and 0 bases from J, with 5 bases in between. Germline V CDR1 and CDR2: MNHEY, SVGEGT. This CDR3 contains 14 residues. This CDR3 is CASSYSFLNTEAFF. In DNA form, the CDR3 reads TGTGCCAGCAGTTACTCGTTTCTGAACACTGAAGCTTTCTTT.

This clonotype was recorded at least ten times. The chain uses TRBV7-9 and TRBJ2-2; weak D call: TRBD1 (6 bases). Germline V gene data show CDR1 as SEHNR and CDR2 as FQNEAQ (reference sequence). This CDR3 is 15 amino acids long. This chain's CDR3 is CALPPQGLGTGELFF. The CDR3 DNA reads TGTGCATTACCCCCACAGGGTTTAGGCACCGGGGAGCTGTTTTTT.

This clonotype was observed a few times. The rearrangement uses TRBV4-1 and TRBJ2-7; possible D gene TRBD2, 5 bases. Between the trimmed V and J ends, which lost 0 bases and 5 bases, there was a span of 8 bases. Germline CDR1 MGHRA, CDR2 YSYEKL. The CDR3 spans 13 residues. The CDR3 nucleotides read TGCGCCAGCAGCCAAGATCCGGGGAACGAGCAGTACTTC. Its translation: CASSQDPGNEQYF.

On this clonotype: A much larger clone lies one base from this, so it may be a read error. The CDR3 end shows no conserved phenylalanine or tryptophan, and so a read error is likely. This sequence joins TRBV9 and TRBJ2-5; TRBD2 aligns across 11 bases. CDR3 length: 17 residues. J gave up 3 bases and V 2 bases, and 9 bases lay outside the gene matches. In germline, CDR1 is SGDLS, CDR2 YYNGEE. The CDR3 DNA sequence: TGTGCCAGCAGCGTCCGGCTAGCGGGGGGTTTAGAAGAGACCCAGTACTCC. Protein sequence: CASSVRLAGGLEETQYS.

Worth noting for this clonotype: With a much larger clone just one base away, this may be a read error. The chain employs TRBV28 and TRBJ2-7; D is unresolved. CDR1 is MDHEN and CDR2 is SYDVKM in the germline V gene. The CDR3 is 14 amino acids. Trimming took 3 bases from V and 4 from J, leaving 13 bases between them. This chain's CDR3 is CASSFNGEIYEQYF. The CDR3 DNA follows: TGTGCCAGCAGTTTCAATGGCGAGATTTACGAGCAGTACTTC.

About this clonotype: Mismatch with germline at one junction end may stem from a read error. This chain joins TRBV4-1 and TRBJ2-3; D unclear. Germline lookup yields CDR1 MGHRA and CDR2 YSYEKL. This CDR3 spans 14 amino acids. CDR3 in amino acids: CPSSQEPQAATQYF. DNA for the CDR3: TGCCCCAGCAGCCAAGAGCCCCAGGCTGCTACGCAGTATTTT.

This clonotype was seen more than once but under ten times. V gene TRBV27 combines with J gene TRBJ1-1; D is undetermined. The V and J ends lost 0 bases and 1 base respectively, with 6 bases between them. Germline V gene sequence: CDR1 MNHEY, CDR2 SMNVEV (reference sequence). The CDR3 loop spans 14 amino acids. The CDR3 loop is CASSLSAQNTEAFF. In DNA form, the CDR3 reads TGTGCCAGCAGTTTATCGGCGCAGAACACTGAAGCTTTCTTT.

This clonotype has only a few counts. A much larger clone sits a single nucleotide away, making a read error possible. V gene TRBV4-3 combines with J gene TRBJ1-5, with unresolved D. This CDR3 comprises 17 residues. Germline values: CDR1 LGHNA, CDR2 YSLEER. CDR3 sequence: CASSQRGSPESNQPRHF. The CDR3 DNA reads TGCGCCAGCAGCCAACGAGGGTCCCCGGAGAGCAATCAGCCCCGGCATTTT.

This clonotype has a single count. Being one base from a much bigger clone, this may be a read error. CDR3: CASSTNIEEKYF. In DNA form, the CDR3 reads TGTGCCAGTAGTACCAACATTGAGGAGAAGTACTTC. This rearrangement joins TRBV19 to TRBJ2-7; D not resolved. CDR1 and CDR2 from the germline V gene are LNHDA and SQIVND (reference sequence). The CDR3 spans 12 residues. Trimming removed 4 bases from V and 11 bases from J, with 15 bases in between.

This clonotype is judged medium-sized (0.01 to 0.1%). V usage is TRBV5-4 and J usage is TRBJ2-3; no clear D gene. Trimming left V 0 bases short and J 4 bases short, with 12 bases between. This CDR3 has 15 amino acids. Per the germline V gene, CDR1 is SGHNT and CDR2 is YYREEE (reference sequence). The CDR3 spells CASSLGASEADTQYF. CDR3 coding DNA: TGTGCCAGCAGCTTGGGGGCAAGCGAGGCAGATACGCAGTATTTT.

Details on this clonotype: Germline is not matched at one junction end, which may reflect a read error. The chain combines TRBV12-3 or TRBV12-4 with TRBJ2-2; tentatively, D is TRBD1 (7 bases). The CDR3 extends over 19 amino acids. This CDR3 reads CANSLYFRGVVSDTGELFF. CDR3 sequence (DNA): TGTGCCAACAGTTTATATTTCAGGGGGGTAGTCTCGGACACCGGGGAGCTGTTTTTT.

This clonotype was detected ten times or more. CDR3 sequence (DNA): TGCGCCAGCAGCTTTACTAGCGGGAGTAGCTACGAGCAGTACTTC. As protein: CASSFTSGSSYEQYF. The V and J genes are TRBV5-1 and TRBJ2-7; 11 nucleotides match TRBD2. With V trimmed by 2 bases and J by 3 bases, 4 bases remained unmatched. The CDR3 contains 15 residues. The germline V gene has CDR1 SGHRS and CDR2 YFSETQ.

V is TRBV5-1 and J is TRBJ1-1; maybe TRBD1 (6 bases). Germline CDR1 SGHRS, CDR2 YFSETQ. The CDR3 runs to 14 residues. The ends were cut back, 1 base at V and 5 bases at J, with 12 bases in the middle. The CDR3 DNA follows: TGCGCCAGCAGCTTGTCACAGGGAGGGACTGAAGCTTTCTTT. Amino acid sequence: CASSLSQGGTEAFF.

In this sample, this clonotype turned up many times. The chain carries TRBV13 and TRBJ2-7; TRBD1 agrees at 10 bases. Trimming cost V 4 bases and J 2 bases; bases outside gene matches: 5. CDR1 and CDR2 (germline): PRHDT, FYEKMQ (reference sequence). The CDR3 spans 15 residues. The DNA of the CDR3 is TGTGCCAGCAGCTCACCGGGACAGGGGACCTACGAGCAGTACTTC. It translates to CASSSPGQGTYEQYF.

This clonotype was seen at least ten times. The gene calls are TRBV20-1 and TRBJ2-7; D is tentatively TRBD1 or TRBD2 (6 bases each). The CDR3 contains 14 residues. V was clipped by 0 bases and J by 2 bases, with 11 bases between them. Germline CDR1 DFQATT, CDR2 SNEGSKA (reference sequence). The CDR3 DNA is TGCAGTGCTAGAGAGCGGGGACACCCCTACGAGCAGTACTTC. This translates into CSARERGHPYEQYF.

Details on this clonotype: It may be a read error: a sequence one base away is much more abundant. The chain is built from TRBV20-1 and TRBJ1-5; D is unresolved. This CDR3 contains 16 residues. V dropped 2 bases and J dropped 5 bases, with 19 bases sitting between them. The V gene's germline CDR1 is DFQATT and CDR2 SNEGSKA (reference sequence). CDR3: CSARSISTESHQPQHF. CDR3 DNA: TGCAGTGCTAGATCAATATCGACTGAATCTCATCAGCCCCAGCATTTT.

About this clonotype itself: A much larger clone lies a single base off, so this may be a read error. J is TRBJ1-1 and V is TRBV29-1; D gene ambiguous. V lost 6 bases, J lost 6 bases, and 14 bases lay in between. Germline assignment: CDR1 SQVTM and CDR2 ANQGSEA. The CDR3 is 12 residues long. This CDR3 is CSVSVPLAEAFF. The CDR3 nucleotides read TGCAGCGTCTCTGTCCCGTTGGCTGAAGCTTTCTTT.

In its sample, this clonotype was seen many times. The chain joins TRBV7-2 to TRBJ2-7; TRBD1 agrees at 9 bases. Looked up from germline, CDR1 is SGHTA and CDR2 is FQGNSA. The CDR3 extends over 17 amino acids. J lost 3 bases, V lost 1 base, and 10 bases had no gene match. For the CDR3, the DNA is TGTGCCAGCAGCTTAGACAGGGGGCTAGGTGGCTACTACGAGCAGTACTTC. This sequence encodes CASSLDRGLGGYYEQYF.

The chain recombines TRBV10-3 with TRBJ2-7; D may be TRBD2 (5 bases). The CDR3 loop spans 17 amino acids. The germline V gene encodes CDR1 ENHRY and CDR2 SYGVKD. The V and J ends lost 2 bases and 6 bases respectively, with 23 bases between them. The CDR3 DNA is TGTGCCATCAGTGAGCCCGGGGTGGGTAGCGTAAGCTGCGAGCAGTACTTC. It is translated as CAISEPGVGSVSCEQYF.

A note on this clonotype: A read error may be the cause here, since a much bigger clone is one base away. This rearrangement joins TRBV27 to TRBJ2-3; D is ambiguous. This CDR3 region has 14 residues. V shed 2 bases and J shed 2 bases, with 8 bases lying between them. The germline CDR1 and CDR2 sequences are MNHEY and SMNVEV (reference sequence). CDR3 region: CASSLPLYTDTQYF. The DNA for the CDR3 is TGTGCCAGCAGTTTACCACTGTACACAGATACGCAGTATTTT.